This T cell receptor beta chain came from a study of T cells in Graves' hyperthyroidism and ophthalmopathy (dated by TCRdb to the late 2010s). Some background on the complete study: Peripheral blood samples were taken at initial diagnosis, before any treatment was given. The 100 discovery patients were randomly split 7:3 into training and test sets. To identify TCR V-J signatures that set the groups apart, the researchers used a discovery cohort of 95 to 100 patients, made up of around 42 with Graves' ophthalmopathy and 55 to 65 with stable Graves' hyperthyroidism. Whether ophthalmopathy could be predicted prospectively was tested in an independent validation cohort made up of 18 to 20 hyperthyroidism patients plus 17 patients who later progressed to ophthalmopathy. Following sampling, methimazole starting at 30 mg daily was given to hyperthyroidism patients, and high-dose intravenous methylprednisolone was given to ophthalmopathy patients. TCR Vbeta CDR3 sequencing of roughly 140 peripheral blood samples (under 45 ophthalmopathy, 75 or so hyperthyroidism and roughly 17 progressor patients) is reported in the paper. Thyroid tissue and blood T-cell repertoires from over 5 Graves' hyperthyroidism patients were also compared in the study.

Moderately to severely active disease, a Clinical Activity Score of at least 3, a NOSPECS grade of at least 4, and a duration under 3 months were present in ophthalmopathy patients. Patients with uncontrolled infections, other autoimmune diseases, pregnancy or lactation were excluded. Diagnoses relied on clinical symptoms, serum thyroxine and TRAb, thyroid ultrasound and orbital computed tomography. PBMCs were separated from roughly 9.6 ml of fresh peripheral blood using Ficoll-Paque density gradient centrifugation. Trizol reagent was used to extract total RNA, and RNA quality was then checked on an Agilent 2100 Bioanalyzer. TCR beta CDR3 regions were amplified from RNA transcripts. The TCR CDR3 was subjected to a first round of RT-PCR using the HTBI primer set and the Qiagen OneStep RT-PCR kit. Libraries were constructed in a second round of multiplex PCR, after which size selection and purification were carried out. The libraries were sequenced on an Illumina HiSeq2000 using paired-end 100 bp reads. In the authors' own workflow: SOAPnuke was used to process the raw data, throwing out any read that contained adapters or uncalled bases, had a mean Phred below 15, or lacked an exact constant-primer or identifier match. COPE v1.2.5 was used to merge the high-quality paired reads, and each unique nucleotide sequence was defined as a clonotype. Clonotypes were aligned to IMGT TRBV, TRBD and TRBJ reference segments using MiTCR v1.1. Analysis was restricted to V-J combinations with a frequency above 0.0001, which covered approximately 99% of repertoires. The TCS score was defined as F50 (clonal expansion) divided by E x V (chaos), with BLOSUM62-based TCRdist calculated between CDR3 peptides within each V-J. Welch's t-statistics and random forest reduced roughly 530 V-J features to 10 to 15, which were used in a naive Bayes classifier (R e1071). TCRdb reanalyzed the raw reads on its own, using fastp at Q25 for trimming and MiXCR for clone calling, and kept in-frame beta chains. One record per CDR3 amino acid sequence lists the most common genes and DNA. These V and J calls derive from TCRdb rather than the authors' analysis. For this sample there are hundreds of thousands of distinct CDR3 sequences; 16% appear just once. The ten largest clones add up to 25% to 30% of the sample.

What the research found in general, with its limitations: Ophthalmopathy was separated from stable hyperthyroidism by a 13 V-J signature model, with approximately 90% sensitivity and around 81% specificity obtained in cross-validation and 80%/75% obtained in testing. In validation, the model predicted progression to ophthalmopathy with about 71% sensitivity and approximately 72% specificity, a median of approximately 6.7 months before onset. No statistical method was used to fix the sample size in advance, and group allocation was not hidden from the investigators. Most expanded thyroid clonotypes (frequency above 0.001) were also detected in blood, suggesting blood repertoires may reflect thyroid immune responses.

A word on this clonotype: No cognate antigen has been identified for it. Per-base quality was not reported, and no clone a single base away is much larger than it.

Germline trimming: 2 bases from V, 5 bases from J; junction bases outside gene matches: 8. The CDR3 has 15 amino acids, counting the end cysteine and phenylalanine. Only the CDR3 DNA stays, 45 bases, in frame from base 1. CDR1 and CDR2 (MDHEN, SYDVKM) derive from the germline V gene. Sequencing used blood. The chain is assembled from TRBV28 and TRBJ2-7, with TRBD2 matching 8 junction bases. This clonotype was sampled from a woman younger than 30 with Graves' ophthalmopathy. The DNA reads as follows: TGTGCCAGCAGTTTAATTGTCCCGGGGGGGGACGAGCAGTACTTC. The translation is CASSLIVPGGDEQYF.